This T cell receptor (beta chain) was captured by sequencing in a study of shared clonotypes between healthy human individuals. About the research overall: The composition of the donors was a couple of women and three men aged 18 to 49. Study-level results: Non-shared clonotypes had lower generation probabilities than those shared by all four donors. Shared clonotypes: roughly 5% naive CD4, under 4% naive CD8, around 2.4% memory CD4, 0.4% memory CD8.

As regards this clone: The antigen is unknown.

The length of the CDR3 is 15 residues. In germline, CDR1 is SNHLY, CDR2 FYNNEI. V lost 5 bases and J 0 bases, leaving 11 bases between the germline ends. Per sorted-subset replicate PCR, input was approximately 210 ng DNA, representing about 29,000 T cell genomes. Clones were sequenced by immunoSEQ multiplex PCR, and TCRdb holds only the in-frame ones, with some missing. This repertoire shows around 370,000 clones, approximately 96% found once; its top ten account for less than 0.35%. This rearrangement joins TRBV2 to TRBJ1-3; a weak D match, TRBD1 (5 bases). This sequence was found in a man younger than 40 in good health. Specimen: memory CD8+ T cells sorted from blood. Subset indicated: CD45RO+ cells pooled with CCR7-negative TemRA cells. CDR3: CASSPSGLSGNTIYF. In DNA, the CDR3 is TGTGCCAGCAGTCCTTCGGGGCTCTCTGGAAACACCATATATTTT.